Listed below are T cell receptor beta chains from one sample, sequenced in a study of cytomegalovirus exposure and HLA in healthy donors. The assay was immunoSEQ multiplex PCR, and TCRdb's table has in-frame clones only and misses some. This table has about 130,000 clones, about nine tenths appearing once. The sequenced material came from PBMCs. These receptors were collected from a woman aged 25 to 39 in good health and CMV-seropositive. CDR3s include the opening cysteine and the closing phenylalanine or tryptophan. The D gene is left open where the match is weak. The size field is filled for only some rows; it gives once, few, many or a size class.

J: TRBJ2-7; length: 14; D: TRBD1; V: TRBV5-6; size: .; CDR3: CASSVGQGDYEQYF; DNA: TGTGCCAGCAGCGTGGGACAGGGGGACTACGAGCAGTACTTC
J: TRBJ2-7; length: 15; D: TRBD1; V: TRBV28; size: .; CDR3: CASTSSTGSVYEQYF; DNA: TGTGCCAGCACCTCCTCGACAGGGTCAGTCTACGAGCAGTACTTC
J: TRBJ2-7; length: 15; D: TRBD2; V: TRBV7-6; size: .; CDR3: CASSLLARGGMEQYF; DNA: TGTGCCAGCAGCTTATTGGCGCGCGGGGGGATGGAGCAGTACTTC
J: TRBJ2-7; length: 15; D: TRBD1; V: TRBV4-1; size: once; CDR3: CASSRGTGGPYEQYF; DNA: TGCGCCAGCAGCCGAGGGACAGGGGGCCCCTACGAGCAGTACTTC
J: TRBJ1-5; length: 15; D: TRBD1; V: TRBV28; size: .; CDR3: CASSSVGTDYQPQHF; DNA: TGTGCCAGCAGTTCTGTTGGGACAGACTATCAGCCCCAGCATTTT
J: TRBJ2-7; length: 15; D: TRBD1; V: TRBV5-8; size: .; CDR3: CASRFRGPSSYEQYF; DNA: TGTGCCAGCAGATTTAGGGGGCCTAGCTCCTACGAGCAGTACTTC
J: TRBJ1-2; length: 14; D: .; V: TRBV2; size: .; CDR3: CASGRAGRNYGYTF; DNA: TGTGCCAGCGGGAGAGCGGGCAGGAACTATGGCTACACCTTC
J: TRBJ2-7; length: 12; D: .; V: TRBV2; size: .; CDR3: CASTAQGYEQYF; DNA: TGTGCCAGCACAGCACAGGGCTACGAGCAGTACTTC
J: TRBJ2-3; length: 12; D: .; V: TRBV5-4; size: once; CDR3: CASSLVEEEVYF; DNA: TGTGCCAGCAGCTTGGTGGAAGAGGAAGTGTATTTT
J: TRBJ2-7; length: 13; D: TRBD1; V: TRBV29-1; size: .; CDR3: CSVVKTGGAEQYF; DNA: TGCAGCGTAGTTAAAACAGGGGGAGCCGAGCAGTACTTC
J: TRBJ1-2; length: 12; D: TRBD1; V: TRBV28; size: .; CDR3: CASSLTGGGYTF; DNA: TGTGCCAGCAGCTTAACAGGGGGAGGCTACACCTTC
J: TRBJ2-2; length: 16; D: .; V: TRBV7-6; size: .; CDR3: CASSLVRGVSTGELFF; DNA: TGTGCCAGCAGCTTAGTCCGAGGCGTTAGTACCGGGGAGCTGTTTTTT
J: TRBJ1-2; length: 14; D: .; V: TRBV13; size: .; CDR3: CASSLGQGRDGYTF; DNA: TGTGCCAGCAGCTTAGGTCAGGGGCGCGATGGCTACACCTTC
J: TRBJ2-2; length: 16; D: .; V: TRBV13; size: .; CDR3: CASSREPRGRAGELFF; DNA: TGTGCCAGCAGCCGCGAGCCTAGGGGAAGAGCCGGGGAGCTGTTTTTT
J: TRBJ1-2; length: 15; D: .; V: TRBV11-2; size: .; CDR3: CASSYRAGGNYGYTF; DNA: TGTGCCAGCAGCTACCGTGCAGGAGGTAACTATGGCTACACCTTC
J: TRBJ2-7; length: 14; D: .; V: TRBV28; size: once; CDR3: CASSLFGRLAEQYF; DNA: TGTGCCAGCAGTTTATTCGGCAGACTTGCCGAGCAGTACTTC
J: TRBJ2-7; length: 13; D: TRBD1; V: TRBV27; size: .; CDR3: CASSPDRGWEQYF; DNA: TGTGCCAGCAGTCCGGACAGGGGGTGGGAGCAGTACTTC
J: TRBJ2-1; length: 15; D: TRBD2; V: TRBV5-1; size: .; CDR3: CASSHGGRAYNEQFF; DNA: TGCGCCAGCAGCCACGGCGGGAGGGCCTACAATGAGCAGTTCTTC
J: TRBJ2-1; length: 14; D: TRBD2; V: TRBV6-1; size: .; CDR3: CASSELAGLNEQFF; DNA: TGTGCCAGCAGTGAACTAGCGGGACTTAATGAGCAGTTCTTC
J: TRBJ2-1; length: 20; D: TRBD2; V: TRBV2; size: .; CDR3: CASSGAGTSVLLVSYNEQFF; DNA: TGTGCCAGCAGCGGGGCCGGGACTAGCGTTTTGCTGGTCTCCTACAATGAGCAGTTCTTC
J: TRBJ2-6; length: 16; D: TRBD1; V: TRBV18; size: .; CDR3: CASSLQGAAGANVLTF; DNA: TGTGCCAGCTCACTACAGGGGGCAGCTGGGGCCAACGTCCTGACTTTC
J: TRBJ1-4; length: 15; D: .; V: TRBV5-6; size: .; CDR3: CASSLAGRPNEKLFF; DNA: TGTGCCAGCAGCTTGGCCGGCAGGCCCAATGAAAAACTGTTTTTT
J: TRBJ2-1; length: 17; D: TRBD2; V: TRBV2; size: once; CDR3: CASIPGGPLSSYNEQFF; DNA: TGTGCCAGCATACCGGGGGGTCCGCTATCTTCCTACAATGAGCAGTTCTTC
J: TRBJ1-1; length: 15; D: .; V: TRBV9; size: .; CDR3: CASSVEEGVETEAFF; DNA: TGTGCCAGCAGCGTAGAAGAGGGGGTAGAGACTGAAGCTTTCTTT
J: TRBJ2-1; length: 15; D: TRBD1; V: TRBV4-1; size: .; CDR3: CASSQVGQGYNEQFF; DNA: TGCGCCAGCAGCCAAGTGGGACAGGGGTACAATGAGCAGTTCTTC
J: TRBJ2-1; length: 16; D: TRBD2; V: TRBV7-2; size: .; CDR3: CASSPRTSGGYNEQFF; DNA: TGTGCCAGCAGCCCCCGGACTAGCGGGGGCTACAATGAGCAGTTCTTC
J: TRBJ2-6; length: 15; D: .; V: TRBV28; size: .; CDR3: CASSLSGAGANVLTF; DNA: TGTGCCAGCAGTTTATCGGGGGCTGGGGCCAACGTCCTGACTTTC